Each of the 20 T cell receptor beta chains below was sequenced from the same sample in a study of human T cells and chemical hapten exposure. TCRdb reanalysed the 5' RACE reads using MiXCR and keeps one entry per CDR3 protein. The repertoire includes under 100,000 distinct CDR3 sequences, approximately 15% of them detected once, and around 7% sits in the top ten. Unfractionated whole blood yielded the extracted total RNA. The origin of the receptors is a female donor in good health.

This clonotype came up many times. The chain joins TRBV28 to TRBJ1-2; no clear D. V lost 8 bases to trimming and J lost 5 bases, with 9 bases between them. Per the germline V gene, CDR1 is MDHEN and CDR2 is SYDVKM. This CDR3 comprises 11 residues. CDR3 bases: TGTGCCAGCGGGCGGGGTTATGGCTACACCTTC. This encodes CASGRGYGYTF.

This clonotype was seen more than once but under ten times. The J gene is TRBJ2-5, the V gene TRBV3-1, with D perhaps matching TRBD2 (5 bases). The V end lost 4 bases, the J end lost 4 bases, and 13 bases lay between the germline ends. The CDR3 sequence is 14 residues long. Germline assignment: CDR1 LGHDT and CDR2 YNNKEL (reference sequence). The chain's CDR3 is CASSRRNGGETQYF. In DNA, the CDR3 is TGTGCCAGCAGCCGCCGGAATGGAGGAGAGACCCAGTACTTC.

This clonotype was observed a handful of times. This sequence joins TRBV29-1 and TRBJ1-1, with 9 bases that match TRBD1. The CDR3 length is 14 residues. Germline V gene sequence: CDR1 SQVTM, CDR2 ANQGSEA. J was trimmed by 11 bases and V by 7 bases; bases with no gene match: 17. This chain's CDR3 is CSAEPKGTGLGAFF. The CDR3 bases are TGCAGCGCGGAACCAAAGGGGACAGGGTTGGGTGCTTTCTTT. The variable domain in full, with the rest retrieved from reference TRBV29-1 and TRBJ1-1, is SAVISQKPSRDICQRGTSLTIQCQVDSQVTMMFWYRQQPGQSLTLIATANQGSEATYESGFVIDKFPISRPNLTFSTLTVSNMSPEDSSIYLCSAEPKGTGLGAFFGQGTRLTVV.

This clonotype was picked up many times. The chain combines TRBV7-9 with TRBJ1-5; D is possibly TRBD1 (6 bases). V lost 4 bases, J lost 5 bases, and 15 bases lay in between. This CDR3 is built from 15 residues. The germline V gene has CDR1 SEHNR and CDR2 FQNEAQ (reference sequence). This CDR3 reads CASSSSTAGDQPQHF. Here the CDR3 DNA reads TGTGCCAGCAGCTCATCAACGGCAGGGGATCAGCCCCAGCATTTT.

This clonotype showed up many times. The CDR3 nucleotides read TGTGCCAGCAGTCCGGGACTTCCCCCCCTGAACACTGAAGCTTTCTTT. Translating it yields CASSPGLPPLNTEAFF. The V gene is TRBV12-3 or TRBV12-4, the J gene TRBJ1-1; possible D gene TRBD1, 5 bases. This CDR3 has 16 amino acids. V lost 5 bases to trimming and J lost 0 bases, with 16 bases between them.

The rearrangement uses TRBV5-1 and TRBJ1-1, with a tentative D call TRBD1 (5 bases). This CDR3 is built from 14 residues. The germline gives CDR1 SGHRS, CDR2 YFSETQ. V gave up 3 bases and J gave up 0 bases, with 9 bases separating them. In DNA, the CDR3 is TGCGCCAGCAGCTCCGACAGCGTGAACACTGAAGCTTTCTTT. It specifies CASSSDSVNTEAFF.

This chain links TRBV28 with TRBJ1-5, with D tentatively TRBD1 (6 bases). This CDR3 has 17 amino acids. Germline lookup yields CDR1 MDHEN and CDR2 SYDVKM. The V end lost 5 bases, the J end lost 6 bases, and 23 bases lay between the germline ends. CDR3 nucleotides: TGTGCCAGCAGTCCCCGGGGACGGGGAGGGGGTATTCAGCCCCAGCATTTT. It translates to CASSPRGRGGGIQPQHF.

This chain links TRBV3-1 with TRBJ1-2; TRBD1 matches 8 bases. The CDR3 length is 13 residues. With V trimmed by 9 bases and J by 7 bases, 10 bases remained unmatched. Germline V gene data show CDR1 as LGHDT and CDR2 as YNNKEL (reference sequence). The chain's CDR3 is CASYSGQGSGYTF. The CDR3 DNA follows: TGTGCCAGTTACTCCGGACAGGGTAGTGGCTACACCTTC.

This clonotype was counted a few times. CDR3 coding DNA: TGTGCCACATCACCCCCGGGGCCTCCTGGCTACACCTTC. It is translated as CATSPPGPPGYTF. The chain recombines TRBV12-3 or TRBV12-4 with TRBJ1-2; possible D gene TRBD1, 5 bases. This CDR3 region has 13 residues. Trimming took 10 bases from V and 7 from J, leaving 19 bases between them.

This clonotype appeared a few times. The chain combines TRBV24-1 with TRBJ2-1; no clear D. Trimming shortened V by 0 bases and J by 8 bases, and 7 bases separated the two germline ends. CDR1 and CDR2 (germline): KGHDR, SFDVKD. This CDR3 is built from 13 residues. The CDR3 coding sequence is TGTGCCACCAGTGATTTGGGGCGTCATGAGCAGTTCTTC. Its translation is CATSDLGRHEQFF.

This chain joins TRBV4-1 and TRBJ1-5; D gene uncertain. Germline CDR1 MGHRA, CDR2 YSYEKL. The CDR3 loop spans 17 amino acids. Between the trimmed V and J ends, which lost 1 base and 7 bases, there was a span of 20 bases. CDR3 sequence (DNA): TGCGCCAGCAGCCAAGCGTCGGGATGGGGATTAGGACAGCCCCAGCATTTT. Translation: CASSQASGWGLGQPQHF.

This clonotype has a handful of counts. The chain recombines TRBV12-3 or TRBV12-4 with TRBJ2-7, with no clear D. V gave up 8 bases and J gave up 2 bases, with 19 bases separating them. The CDR3 contains 15 residues. The CDR3 here is CASSTGDLHPYEQYF. The CDR3 coding sequence is TGTGCCAGCTCCACCGGCGACCTGCATCCCTACGAGCAGTACTTC.

The chain joins TRBV9 to TRBJ1-2; D unclear. Germline loops: CDR1 SGDLS, CDR2 YYNGEE. The V gene lost 0 bases and the J gene lost 2 bases, with 11 bases spanning the gap. CDR3 size: 15 residues. The CDR3 reads CASSVGLPVNYGYTF. The CDR3 nucleotides are TGTGCCAGCAGCGTAGGTCTCCCGGTGAACTATGGCTACACCTTC.

V and J are TRBV29-1 and TRBJ2-2; D gene uncertain. Germline V gene lookup returns CDR1 SQVTM and CDR2 ANQGSEA. The CDR3 runs to 12 residues. V was pared by 2 bases and J by 7 bases, with 8 bases between. The chain's CDR3 is CSVELLSGELFF. The DNA for the CDR3 is TGCAGCGTTGAACTCCTCAGCGGGGAGCTGTTTTTT.

This clonotype was picked up many times. The chain combines TRBV6-1 with TRBJ1-1; D is uncertain. The CDR3 has 16 amino acids. Germline V lookup: CDR1 MNHNS, CDR2 SASEGT. V lost 7 bases and J 0 bases, leaving 18 bases between the germline ends. CDR3 coding DNA: TGTGCCAGCACCAAGGACGGAGGACGTATGAACACTGAAGCTTTCTTT. Encoded protein: CASTKDGGRMNTEAFF.

This clonotype was seen many times. J is TRBJ1-1 and V is TRBV12-3 or TRBV12-4; D not certain. V was pared by 1 base and J by 0 bases, with 9 bases between. The CDR3 sequence is 15 residues long. DNA of the CDR3: TGTGCCAGCAGTTTAGAGTCTGCAATGAACACTGAAGCTTTCTTT. Translated, it gives CASSLESAMNTEAFF.

This clonotype was detected only a few times. The genes are TRBV20-1 and TRBJ1-1; D is possibly TRBD1 (5 bases). This CDR3 contains 17 residues. V was pared by 3 bases and J by 5 bases, with 25 bases between. The germline gives CDR1 DFQATT, CDR2 SNEGSKA (reference sequence). DNA of the CDR3: TGCAGTGCTAGCGCTGTCCGGGACCCAATATCGAGGACTGAAGCTTTCTTT. As protein: CSASAVRDPISRTEAFF.

The rearrangement links TRBV20-1 to TRBJ1-5; 9 nucleotides align to TRBD1. The CDR3 runs 14 residues. With V trimmed by 6 bases and J by 4 bases, 7 bases remained unmatched. Germline loops: CDR1 DFQATT, CDR2 SNEGSKA (reference sequence). The CDR3 nucleotides read TGCAGTGCCTCCGCCGGGACAGGGAATCAGCCCCAGCATTTT. Translating it yields CSASAGTGNQPQHF.

V is TRBV2 and J is TRBJ1-1; D ambiguous. CDR1 SNHLY and CDR2 FYNNEI come from the germline V gene. Trimming pared 4 bases from V and 2 bases from J, leaving 11 bases between. The CDR3 totals 14 residues. The CDR3 sequence: CASSVRQINTEAFF. The CDR3 DNA reads TGTGCCAGCAGTGTGAGGCAAATAAACACTGAAGCTTTCTTT.

J is TRBJ1-1 and V is TRBV10-3; 8 positions agree with TRBD1. Germline CDR1 reads ENHRY; CDR2 reads SYGVKD. Germline trimming cut 6 bases from V and 6 bases from J; bases unmatched to any gene: 9. The length of the CDR3 is 14 residues. CDR3: CAIRTDRVMPEAFF. In nucleotides, the CDR3 is TGTGCCATCAGAACGGACAGGGTGATGCCTGAAGCTTTCTTT.